This is a list of T cell receptor beta chains from one sample in a study of vaccination effects on CD4 cells after COVID-19. The protocol was immunoSEQ multiplex PCR, while the TCRdb copy is restricted to in-frame clones and leaves out a portion. The profile shows some 34,000 clones, approximately 82% of them singletons. These receptors are not linked to any known antigen. The sequences come from CD4+ T cells from PBMCs cultured with HCoV-NL63 spike peptides, collected after COVID-19 vaccination. These TCRs come from a human donor who received a COVID-19 vaccine. Some clones in this sample may be carry-over from other donors' samples. CDR3s include the opening cysteine and the closing phenylalanine or tryptophan. The D gene is left open where the match is weak. A clone size is listed for some rows: how often the clone was seen (once, few, many), or a class if it is expanded.

>TRBV7-8|NA|TRBJ2-5|13|NA
TGTGCCAGCAGCTTACAGGGCAGGGAGACCCAGTACTTC
CASSLQGRETQYF
>TRBV19|NA|TRBJ1-2|15|TRBD1
TGTGCCAGTAGTCTCGGACAGGGGGCCACCTATGGCTACACCTTC
CASSLGQGATYGYTF
>TRBV7-2|NA|TRBJ1-5|13|NA
TGTGCCAGCACCCCTACGGGTAATCAGCCCCAGCATTTT
CASTPTGNQPQHF
>TRBV19|NA|TRBJ1-2|15|TRBD1
TGTGCCAGTAGTTCGTTGCCACAGGGGGCACTTGGCTACACCTTC
CASSSLPQGALGYTF
>TRBV7-2|NA|TRBJ1-5|15|NA
TGTGCCAGCAGCAGTCGTATTGGGGGTAATCAGCCCCAGCATTTT
CASSSRIGGNQPQHF
>TRBV2|few|TRBJ1-2|13|NA
TGTGCCAGCAGTGAACCAGGGACCTATGGCTACACCTTC
CASSEPGTYGYTF
>TRBV5-5|NA|TRBJ2-5|15|NA
TGTGCCAGCAGCTTCTTGGACGGGGGATTGGAGACCCAGTACTTC
CASSFLDGGLETQYF
>TRBV5-8|NA|TRBJ1-1|15|NA
TGTGCCAGCCCCGACCTAGGACTCAAGAACACTGAAGCTTTCTTT
CASPDLGLKNTEAFF
>TRBV18|NA|TRBJ1-6|14|NA
TGTGCCAGCTCACCAGGAGGGCAGGATTCACCCCTCCACTTT
CASSPGGQDSPLHF
>TRBV5-1|NA|TRBJ2-5|16|TRBD2
TGCGCCAGCAGCTTGGACAGCGGGGGGGCCCTAGAGACCCAGTACTTC
CASSLDSGGALETQYF
>TRBV15|NA|TRBJ1-2|16|TRBD1
TGTGCCACCAGCAGGGGGACAGGGGCCCTTTCCTATGGCTACACCTTC
CATSRGTGALSYGYTF